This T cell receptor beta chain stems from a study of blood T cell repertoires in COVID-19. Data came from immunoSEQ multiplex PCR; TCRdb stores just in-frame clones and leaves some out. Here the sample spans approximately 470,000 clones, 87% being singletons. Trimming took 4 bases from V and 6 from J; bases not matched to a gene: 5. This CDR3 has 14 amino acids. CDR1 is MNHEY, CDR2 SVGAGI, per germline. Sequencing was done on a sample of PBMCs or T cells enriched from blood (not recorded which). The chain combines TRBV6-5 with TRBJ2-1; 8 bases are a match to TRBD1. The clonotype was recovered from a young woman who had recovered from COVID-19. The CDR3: CASSSGTGFNEQFF. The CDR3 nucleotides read TGTGCCAGCAGTTCCGGGACAGGTTTCAATGAGCAGTTCTTC.